The T cell receptor beta chain under discussion was sequenced for a study of control samples from healthy donors and cancer patients. Using immunoSEQ multiplex PCR, the repertoire was profiled, and TCRdb retains in-frame clones only, with some absent. This sample carries some 170,000 clones, 96% of them seen once, and the ten largest clones take approximately 1%. The origin of this receptor is a woman younger than 45 in good health. Sequenced sample: blood.

The CDR3 sequence: CASSRINDRWAFF. In nucleotides, the CDR3 is TGTGCCAGCAGTCGAATAAATGACAGGTGGGCTTTCTTT. This chain connects TRBV28 to TRBJ1-1; tentatively, D is TRBD1 (6 bases). The germline gives CDR1 MDHEN, CDR2 SYDVKM. The germline V and J ends were trimmed by 5 bases and 11 bases, with 18 bases remaining between them. This CDR3 has 13 residues. Looking up the rest from reference TRBV28 and TRBJ1-1 gives the full variable domain: DVKVTQSSRYLVKRTGEKVFLECVQDMDHENMFWYRQDPGLGLRLIYFSYDVKMKEKGDIPEGYSVSREKKERFSLILESASTNQTSMYLCASSRINDRWAFFGQGTRLTVV.